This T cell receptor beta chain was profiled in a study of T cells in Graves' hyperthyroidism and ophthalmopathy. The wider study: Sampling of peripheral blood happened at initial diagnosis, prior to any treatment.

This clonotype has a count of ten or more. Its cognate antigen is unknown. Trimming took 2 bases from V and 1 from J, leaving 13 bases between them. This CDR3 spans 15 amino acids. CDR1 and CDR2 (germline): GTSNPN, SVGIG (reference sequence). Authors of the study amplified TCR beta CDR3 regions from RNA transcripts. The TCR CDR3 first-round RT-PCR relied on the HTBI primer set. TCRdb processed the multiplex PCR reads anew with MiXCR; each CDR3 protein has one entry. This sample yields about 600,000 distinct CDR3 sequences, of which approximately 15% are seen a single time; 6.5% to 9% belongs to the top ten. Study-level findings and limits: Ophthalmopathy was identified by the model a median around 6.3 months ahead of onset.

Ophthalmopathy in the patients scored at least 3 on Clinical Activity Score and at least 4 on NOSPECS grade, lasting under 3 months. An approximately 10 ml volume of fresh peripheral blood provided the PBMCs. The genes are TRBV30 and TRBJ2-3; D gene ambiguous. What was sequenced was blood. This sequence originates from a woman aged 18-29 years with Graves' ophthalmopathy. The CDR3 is CAWSLRRKGTDTQYF. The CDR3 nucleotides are TGTGCCTGGAGTTTGCGAAGGAAGGGCACAGATACGCAGTATTTT. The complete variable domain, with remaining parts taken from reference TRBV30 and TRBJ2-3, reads SQTIHQWPATLVQPVGSPLSLECTVEGTSNPNLYWYRQAAGRGLQLLFYSVGIGQISSEVPQNLSASRPQDRQFILSSKKLLLSDSGFYLCAWSLRRKGTDTQYFGPGTRLTVL.